This T cell receptor (beta chain) stems from a study of T cells in Graves' hyperthyroidism and ophthalmopathy. The overall study: The initial diagnosis was the point when peripheral blood was collected, ahead of any treatment.

Template material for amplifying TCR beta CDR3 regions consisted of RNA transcripts. An initial round of RT-PCR targeting the TCR CDR3 relied on the HTBI primer set. TCRdb independently ran MiXCR on the multiplex PCR reads; one entry per CDR3 protein. The sample carries some 380,000 distinct CDR3 sequences, roughly 13% recorded once. Over 9 ml of fresh peripheral blood supplied the PBMCs. J was trimmed by 2 bases and V by 4 bases; bases with no gene match: 7. CDR1 DFQATT and CDR2 SNEGSKA come from the germline V gene (reference sequence). The CDR3 covers 15 residues. This clonotype was observed at least ten times. Its cognate antigen is unknown. General study results and limits: Most clonotypes expanded in thyroid above 0.001 were likewise present in blood.

This TCR came from a man younger than 40 with Graves' hyperthyroidism that later progressed to Graves' ophthalmopathy. The sample consisted of blood. The chain couples TRBV20-1 to TRBJ2-1, with TRBD2 matching 8 bases. The CDR3 DNA sequence: TGCAGTGCTATCTTAGCGGGGCCGACCTACAATGAGCAGTTCTTC. It is translated as CSAILAGPTYNEQFF.